These T cell receptor beta chains were read from a single sample in a study of CD8 T cells in Susac syndrome. MiXCR, applied by TCRdb to the immunoSEQ multiplex PCR reads, yields one record per CDR3 protein. The sample shows about 110,000 distinct CDR3 sequences, roughly 95% of them seen only once. The specimen sequenced was CD8+ T cells from PBMCs. These receptor sequences come from a human donor with Susac syndrome. CDR3s include the opening cysteine and the closing phenylalanine or tryptophan. D genes are given only for firm matches. Size values are once, few and many counts, or a class for expanded clones, and some rows have none.

TRBJ2-1 . TRBD2 TRBV12-3/TRBV12-4 CASSSPSGFDNEQFF TGTGCCAGCAGTTCCCCTAGCGGGTTTGACAATGAGCAGTTCTTC
TRBJ1-1 . . TRBV2 CASGRGGLRAEAFF TGTGCCAGCGGTCGGGGGGGGCTTAGGGCTGAAGCTTTCTTT
TRBJ2-5 . . TRBV2 CASSENVPKETQYF TGTGCCAGCAGTGAAAACGTCCCCAAAGAGACCCAGTACTTC
TRBJ1-4 . TRBD1 TRBV5-6 CASSSDRDGEKLFF TGTGCCAGCAGCTCGGACAGGGACGGTGAAAAACTGTTTTTT
TRBJ2-2 . . TRBV9 CASSGIASTGELFF TGTGCCAGCAGCGGAATAGCCTCCACCGGGGAGCTGTTTTTT
TRBJ2-1 . TRBD2 TRBV5-1 CASSLETSGVQFF TGCGCCAGCAGCTTGGAGACTAGCGGGGTTCAGTTCTTC
TRBJ1-6 . . TRBV20-1 CSAGTMFSSYNSPLHF TGCAGTGCTGGGACCATGTTCAGCTCCTATAATTCACCCCTCCACTTT
TRBJ2-7 . . TRBV11-1 CASSPGPTYEQYF TGTGCCAGCAGCCCGGGACCAACCTACGAGCAGTACTTC
TRBJ2-1 . TRBD1 TRBV19 CASSPGGEQFF TGTGCCAGTAGTCCAGGGGGCGAGCAGTTCTTC
TRBJ1-1 . TRBD1 TRBV6-5 CASSYSARGKGLAFF TGTGCCAGCAGTTACTCGGCCAGGGGGAAAGGTTTAGCTTTCTTT
TRBJ1-2 . . TRBV29-1 CSAEGGASGYTF TGCAGCGCCGAAGGGGGGGCAAGTGGCTACACCTTC
TRBJ1-2 once . TRBV9 CASSVGGRNF TGTGCCAGCAGCGTAGGAGGACGGAACTTC
TRBJ2-1 . TRBD1 TRBV20-1 CSAAQRRGNHNEQFF TGCAGTGCTGCCCAACGCAGGGGGAATCACAATGAGCAGTTCTTC
TRBJ2-2 . TRBD1 TRBV11-2 CASSLRQGSDGELFF TGTGCCAGCAGCCTCCGACAGGGGTCGGACGGGGAGCTGTTTTTT
TRBJ1-2 . . TRBV20-1 CSASEENYGYTF TGCAGTGCTAGTGAAGAAAACTATGGCTACACCTTC